This TCR beta chain originates from a study of cytomegalovirus exposure and HLA in healthy donors. Whole-study results and caveats: The listing of 150 to 200 TCR beta chains classed them as cytomegalovirus-associated. Judged likely to be a sequencing artifact was a cluster of highly shared sequence variants.

Germline V lookup: CDR1 LNHDA, CDR2 SQIVND (reference sequence). V was cut by 6 bases and J by 7 bases, with 12 bases left in between. There are 13 residues in the CDR3. As concerns this clone: Antigen unknown.

Primers: 60 Vbeta forward and 13 Jbeta reverse. Data came from immunoSEQ multiplex PCR; TCRdb stores just in-frame clones and leaves some out. The table includes 200,000 to 250,000 clones, 70% to 85% detected once. The receptor was derived from a male donor in good health and CMV-seronegative. The chain couples TRBV19 to TRBJ1-4, with D possibly TRBD1 on 5 matching bases. The sequenced sample was PBMCs. CDR3 bases: TGTGCCAGTAGCCACCTAAGGGGTGAAAAACTGTTTTTT. It yields the protein CASSHLRGEKLFF.